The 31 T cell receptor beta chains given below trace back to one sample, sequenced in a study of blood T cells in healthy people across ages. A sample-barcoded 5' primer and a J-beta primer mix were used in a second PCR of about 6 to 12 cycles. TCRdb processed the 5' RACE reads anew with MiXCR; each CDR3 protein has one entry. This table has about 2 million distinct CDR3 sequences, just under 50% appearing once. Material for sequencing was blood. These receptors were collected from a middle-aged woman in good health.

In nucleotides, the CDR3 is TGTGCCAGCAGTTTGAGCGATCTAGCGCTCTACAATGAGCAGTTCTTC. Translation gives CASSLSDLALYNEQFF. The V gene is TRBV27, the J gene TRBJ2-1; a possible D gene is TRBD2 (6 bases). The V end lost 3 bases, the J end lost 3 bases, and 15 bases lay between the germline ends. CDR3 size: 16 residues. Germline CDR1 and CDR2: MNHEY and SMNVEV (reference sequence).

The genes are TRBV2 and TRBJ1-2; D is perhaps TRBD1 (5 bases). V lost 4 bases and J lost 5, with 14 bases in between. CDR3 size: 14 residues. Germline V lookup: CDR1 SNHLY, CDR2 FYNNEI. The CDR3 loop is CASSGVWGGYGYTF. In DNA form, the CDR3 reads TGTGCCAGCAGTGGGGTCTGGGGGGGATATGGCTACACCTTC.

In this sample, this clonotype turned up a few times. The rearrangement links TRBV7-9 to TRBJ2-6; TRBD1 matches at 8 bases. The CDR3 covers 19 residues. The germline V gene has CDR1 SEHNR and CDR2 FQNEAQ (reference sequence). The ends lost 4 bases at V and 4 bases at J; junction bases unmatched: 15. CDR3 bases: TGTGCCAGCAGCTCCTCACGTGGACAGGGCGCGAAGGGGGCCAACGTCCTGACTTTC. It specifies CASSSSRGQGAKGANVLTF.

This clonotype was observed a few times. CDR3 residues: CSARDLATSGGASTQYF. The DNA of the CDR3 is TGCAGTGCTAGAGATTTGGCGACTAGCGGGGGGGCAAGCACGCAGTATTTT. This chain uses TRBV20-1 with TRBJ2-3, with 14 bases identical to TRBD2. CDR1 and CDR2 from the germline V gene are DFQATT and SNEGSKA (reference sequence). The CDR3 runs 17 residues. Unmatched junction bases numbered 11, after V lost 0 bases and J lost 9 bases.

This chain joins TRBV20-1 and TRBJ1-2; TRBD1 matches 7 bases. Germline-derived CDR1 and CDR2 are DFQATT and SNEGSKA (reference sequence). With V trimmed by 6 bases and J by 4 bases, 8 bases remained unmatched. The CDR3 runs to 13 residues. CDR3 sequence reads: CSADDRVGYGYTF. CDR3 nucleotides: TGCAGTGCGGACGACAGGGTCGGCTATGGCTACACCTTC.

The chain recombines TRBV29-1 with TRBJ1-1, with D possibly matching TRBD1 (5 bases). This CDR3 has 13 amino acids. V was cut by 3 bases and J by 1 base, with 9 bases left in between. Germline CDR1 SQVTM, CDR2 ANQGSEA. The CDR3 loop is CSVDRVGNTEAFF. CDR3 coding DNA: TGCAGCGTTGACAGGGTGGGGAACACTGAAGCTTTCTTT.

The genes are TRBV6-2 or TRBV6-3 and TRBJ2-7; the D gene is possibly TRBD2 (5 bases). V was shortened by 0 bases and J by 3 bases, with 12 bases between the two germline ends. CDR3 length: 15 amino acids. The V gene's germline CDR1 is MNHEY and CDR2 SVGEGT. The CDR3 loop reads CASSYSTLAGYEQYF. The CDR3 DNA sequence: TGTGCCAGCAGTTACTCGACATTGGCGGGCTACGAGCAGTACTTC.

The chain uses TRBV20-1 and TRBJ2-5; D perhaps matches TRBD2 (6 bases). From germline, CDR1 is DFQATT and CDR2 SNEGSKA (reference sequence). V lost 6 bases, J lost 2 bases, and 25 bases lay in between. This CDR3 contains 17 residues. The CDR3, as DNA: TGCAGTGCGCATGGGGACTCGTCCTTTTGGGGACAAGAGACCCAGTACTTC. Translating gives CSAHGDSSFWGQETQYF.

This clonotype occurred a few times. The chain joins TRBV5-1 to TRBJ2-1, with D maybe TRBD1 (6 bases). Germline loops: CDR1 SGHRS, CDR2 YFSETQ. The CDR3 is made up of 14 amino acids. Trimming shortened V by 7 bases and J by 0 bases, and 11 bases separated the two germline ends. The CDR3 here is CASGDTNSYNEQFF. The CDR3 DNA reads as TGCGCCAGCGGGGACACGAACTCCTACAATGAGCAGTTCTTC.

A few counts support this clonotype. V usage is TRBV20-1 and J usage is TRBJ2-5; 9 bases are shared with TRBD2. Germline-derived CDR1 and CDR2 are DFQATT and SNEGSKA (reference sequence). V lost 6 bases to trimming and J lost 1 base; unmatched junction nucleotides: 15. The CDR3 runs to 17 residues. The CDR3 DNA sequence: TGCAGTGCCCGAACCTTTGTGCGGGGGGGCTTCCAAGAGACCCAGTACTTC. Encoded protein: CSARTFVRGGFQETQYF.

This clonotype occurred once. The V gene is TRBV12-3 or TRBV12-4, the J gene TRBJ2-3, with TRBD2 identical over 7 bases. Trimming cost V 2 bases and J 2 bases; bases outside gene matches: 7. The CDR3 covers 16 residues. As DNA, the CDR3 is TGTGCCAGCAGTTTAAGGGCGGGGGTACCCACAGATACGCAGTATTTT. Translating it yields CASSLRAGVPTDTQYF.

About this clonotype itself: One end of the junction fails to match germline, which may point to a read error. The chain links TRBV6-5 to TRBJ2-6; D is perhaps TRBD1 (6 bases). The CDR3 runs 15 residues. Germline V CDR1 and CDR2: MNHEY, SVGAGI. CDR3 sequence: CASSYLGAGTNVLTF. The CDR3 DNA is TGTGCCAGCAGTTACCTGGGGGCTGGGACCAACGTCCTGACTTTC.

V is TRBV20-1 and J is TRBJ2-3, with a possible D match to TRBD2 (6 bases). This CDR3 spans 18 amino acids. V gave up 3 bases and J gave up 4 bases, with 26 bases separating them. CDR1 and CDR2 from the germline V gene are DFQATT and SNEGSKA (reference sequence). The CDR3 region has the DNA TGCAGTGCTAGGGGCCTAGGGGCTCGGGGGAGCTCTGCAGATACGCAGTATTTT. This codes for CSARGLGARGSSADTQYF.

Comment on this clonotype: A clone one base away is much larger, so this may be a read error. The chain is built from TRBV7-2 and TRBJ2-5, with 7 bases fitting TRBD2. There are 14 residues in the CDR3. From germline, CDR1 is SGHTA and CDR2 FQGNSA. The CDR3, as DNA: TGTGCCAACAGCTCACGGACTAGGTCAGAGACCCAGTACTTC. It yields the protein CANSSRTRSETQYF.

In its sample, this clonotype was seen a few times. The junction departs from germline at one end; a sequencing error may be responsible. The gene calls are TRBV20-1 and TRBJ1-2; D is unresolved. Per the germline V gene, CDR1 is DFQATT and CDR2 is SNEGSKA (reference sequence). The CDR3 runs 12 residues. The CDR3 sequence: CSASRGDSGYTF. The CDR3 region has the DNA TGTAGTGCTAGCAGAGGCGATAGTGGCTACACCTTC.

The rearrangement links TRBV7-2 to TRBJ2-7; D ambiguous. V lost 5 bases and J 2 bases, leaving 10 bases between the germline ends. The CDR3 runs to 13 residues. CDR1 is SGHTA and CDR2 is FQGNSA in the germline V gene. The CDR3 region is CASSPPNTYEQYF. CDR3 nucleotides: TGTGCCAGCAGCCCCCCCAACACCTACGAGCAGTACTTC. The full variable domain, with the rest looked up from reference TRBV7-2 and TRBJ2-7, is GAGVSQSPSNKVTEKGKDVELRCDPISGHTALYWYRQSLGQGLEFLIYFQGNSAPDKSGLPSDRFSAERTGGSVSTLTIQRTQQEDSAVYLCASSPPNTYEQYFGPGTRLTVT.

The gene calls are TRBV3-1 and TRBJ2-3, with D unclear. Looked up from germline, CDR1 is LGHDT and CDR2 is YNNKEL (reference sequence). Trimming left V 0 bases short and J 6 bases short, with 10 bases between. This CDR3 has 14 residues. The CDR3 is CASSQDRAKDTQYF. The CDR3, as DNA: TGTGCCAGCAGCCAAGATCGGGCCAAGGATACGCAGTATTTT.

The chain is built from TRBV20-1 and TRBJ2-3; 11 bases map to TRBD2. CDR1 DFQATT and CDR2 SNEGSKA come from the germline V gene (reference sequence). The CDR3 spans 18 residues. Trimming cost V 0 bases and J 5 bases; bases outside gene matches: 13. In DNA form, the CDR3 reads TGCAGTGCTAGAGAATCCTATCTAGCGGGGGGTTCCAGAGATACGCAGTATTTT. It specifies CSARESYLAGGSRDTQYF.

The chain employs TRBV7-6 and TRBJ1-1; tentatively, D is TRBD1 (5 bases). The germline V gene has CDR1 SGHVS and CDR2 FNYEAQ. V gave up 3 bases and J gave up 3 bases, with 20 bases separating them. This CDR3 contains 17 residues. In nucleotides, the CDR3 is TGTGCCAGCAGCTTCCTTGACAGAGAAATCGTGGACACTGAAGCTTTCTTT. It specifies CASSFLDREIVDTEAFF.

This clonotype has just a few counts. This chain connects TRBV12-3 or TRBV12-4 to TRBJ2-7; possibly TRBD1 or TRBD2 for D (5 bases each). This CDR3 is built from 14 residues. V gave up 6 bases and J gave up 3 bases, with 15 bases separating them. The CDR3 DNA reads TGTGCCAGCAGCCCCGGGGCAGGGCTCTACGAGCAGTACTTC. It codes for CASSPGAGLYEQYF.

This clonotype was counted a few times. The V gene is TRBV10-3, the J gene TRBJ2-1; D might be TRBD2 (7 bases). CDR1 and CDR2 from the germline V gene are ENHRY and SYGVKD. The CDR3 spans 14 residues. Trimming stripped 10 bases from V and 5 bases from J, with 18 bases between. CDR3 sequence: CANAGGPHNNEQFF. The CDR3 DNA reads TGTGCCAACGCCGGGGGGCCGCACAACAATGAGCAGTTCTTC.

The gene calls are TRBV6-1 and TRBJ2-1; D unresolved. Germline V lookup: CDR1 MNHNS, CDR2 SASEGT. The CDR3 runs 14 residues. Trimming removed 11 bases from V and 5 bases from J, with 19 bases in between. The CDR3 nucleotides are TGTGCCGGTTCAGTAGGGAATCGGAACAATGAGCAGTTCTTC. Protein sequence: CAGSVGNRNNEQFF.

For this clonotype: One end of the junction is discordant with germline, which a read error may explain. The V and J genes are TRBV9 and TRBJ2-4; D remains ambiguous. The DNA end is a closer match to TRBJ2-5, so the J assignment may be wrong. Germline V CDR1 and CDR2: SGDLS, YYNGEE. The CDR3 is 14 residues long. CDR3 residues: CASGVGPTVETQYF. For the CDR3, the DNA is TGTGCCAGCGGCGTAGGACCTACAGTAGAGACCCAGTACTTC.

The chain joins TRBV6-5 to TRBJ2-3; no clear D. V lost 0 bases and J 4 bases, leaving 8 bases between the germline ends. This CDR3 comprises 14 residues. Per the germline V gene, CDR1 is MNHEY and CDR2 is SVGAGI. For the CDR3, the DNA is TGTGCCAGCAGTTACTCGGGCTATTCAGATACGCAGTATTTT. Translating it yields CASSYSGYSDTQYF.

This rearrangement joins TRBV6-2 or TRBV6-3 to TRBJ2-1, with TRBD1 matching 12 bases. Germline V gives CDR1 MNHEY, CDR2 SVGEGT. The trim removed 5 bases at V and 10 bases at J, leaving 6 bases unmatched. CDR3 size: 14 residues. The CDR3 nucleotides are TGTGCCAGCAGTACTGGGACAGGGGGCCTGGAGCAGTTCTTC. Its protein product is CASSTGTGGLEQFF.

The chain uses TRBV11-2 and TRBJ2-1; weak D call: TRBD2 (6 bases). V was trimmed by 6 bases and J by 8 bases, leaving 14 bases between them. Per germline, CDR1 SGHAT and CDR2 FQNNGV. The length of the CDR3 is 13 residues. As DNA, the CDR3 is TGTGCCAGCAGTCTCGGGGACTTCTATGAGCAGTTCTTC. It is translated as CASSLGDFYEQFF.

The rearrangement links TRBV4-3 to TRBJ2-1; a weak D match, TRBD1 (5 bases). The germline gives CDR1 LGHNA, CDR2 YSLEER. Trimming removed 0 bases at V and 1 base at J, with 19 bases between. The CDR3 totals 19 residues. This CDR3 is CASSQEVELGVSSYNEQFF. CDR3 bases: TGCGCCAGCAGCCAAGAAGTGGAGTTAGGGGTCAGTTCCTACAATGAGCAGTTCTTC.

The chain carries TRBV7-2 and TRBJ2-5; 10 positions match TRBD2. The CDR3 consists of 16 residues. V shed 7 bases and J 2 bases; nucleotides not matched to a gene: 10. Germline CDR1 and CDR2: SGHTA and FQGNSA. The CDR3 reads CASKFSGGLRQETQYF. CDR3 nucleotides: TGTGCCAGCAAATTTAGCGGGGGGCTCCGACAAGAGACCCAGTACTTC.

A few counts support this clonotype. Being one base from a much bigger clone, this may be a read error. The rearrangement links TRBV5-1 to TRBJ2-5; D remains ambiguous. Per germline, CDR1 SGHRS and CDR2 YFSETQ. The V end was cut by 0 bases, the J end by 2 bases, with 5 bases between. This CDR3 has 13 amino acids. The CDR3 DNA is TGCGCCAGCAGCTTGGTGGAACAAGAGACCCAGTACTTC. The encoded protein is CASSLVEQETQYF.

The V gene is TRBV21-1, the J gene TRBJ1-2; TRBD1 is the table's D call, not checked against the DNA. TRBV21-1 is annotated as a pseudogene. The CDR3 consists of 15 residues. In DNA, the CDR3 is TGTGCCAGAAGGACAGGGGGCGTATGGAACTATGGCTACACCTTC. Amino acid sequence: CARRTGGVWNYGYTF.

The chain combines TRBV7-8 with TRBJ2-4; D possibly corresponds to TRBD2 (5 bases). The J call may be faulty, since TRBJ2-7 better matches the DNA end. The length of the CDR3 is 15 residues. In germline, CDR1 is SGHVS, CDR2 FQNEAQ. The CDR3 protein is CASSFGGLLSGEQYF. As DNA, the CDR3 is TGTGCCAGCAGCTTCGGTGGACTTCTCTCCGGCGAGCAGTACTTC.